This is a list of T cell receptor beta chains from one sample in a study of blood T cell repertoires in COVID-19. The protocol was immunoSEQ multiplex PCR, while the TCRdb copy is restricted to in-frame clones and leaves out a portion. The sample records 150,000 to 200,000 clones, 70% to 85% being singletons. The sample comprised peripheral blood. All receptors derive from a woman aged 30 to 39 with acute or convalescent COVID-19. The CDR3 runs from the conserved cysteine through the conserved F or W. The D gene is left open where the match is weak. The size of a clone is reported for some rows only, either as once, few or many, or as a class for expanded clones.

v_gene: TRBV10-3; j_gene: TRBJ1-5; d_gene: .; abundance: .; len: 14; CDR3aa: CAISERGSNQPQHF; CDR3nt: TGTGCCATCAGTGAAAGGGGTAGCAATCAGCCCCAGCATTTT
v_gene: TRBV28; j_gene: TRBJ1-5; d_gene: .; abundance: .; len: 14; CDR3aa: CASIQGLQNQPQHF; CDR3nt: TGTGCCAGTATACAGGGTTTACAAAATCAGCCCCAGCATTTT
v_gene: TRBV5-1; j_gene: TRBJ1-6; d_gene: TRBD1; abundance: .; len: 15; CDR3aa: CASSLGGQTNSPLHF; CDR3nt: TGCGCCAGCAGCTTGGGGGGACAGACAAATTCACCCCTCCACTTT
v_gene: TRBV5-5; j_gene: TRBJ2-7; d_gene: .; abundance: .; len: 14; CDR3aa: CASSLEQSSYEQYF; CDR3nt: TGTGCCAGCAGCTTGGAACAGAGCTCCTACGAGCAGTACTTC
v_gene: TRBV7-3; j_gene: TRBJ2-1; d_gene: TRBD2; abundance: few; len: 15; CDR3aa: CASSLIGGVYNEQFF; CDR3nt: TGTGCCAGCAGCTTAATTGGGGGGGTATACAATGAGCAGTTCTTC
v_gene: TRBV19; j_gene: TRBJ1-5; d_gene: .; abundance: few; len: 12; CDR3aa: CASSNIYQPQHF; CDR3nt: TGTGCCAGTAGCAACATCTATCAGCCCCAGCATTTT
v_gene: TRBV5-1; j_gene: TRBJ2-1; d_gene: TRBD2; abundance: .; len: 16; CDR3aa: CASSGGSGESINEQFF; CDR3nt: TGCGCCAGCTCGGGCGGTAGCGGGGAGAGCATCAATGAGCAGTTCTTC
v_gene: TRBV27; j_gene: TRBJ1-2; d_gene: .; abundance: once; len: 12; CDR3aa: CASSDYQGGYTF; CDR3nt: TGTGCCAGCAGTGACTACCAAGGGGGCTACACCTTC
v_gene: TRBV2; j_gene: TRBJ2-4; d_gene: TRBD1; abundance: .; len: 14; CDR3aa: CASRRQGAKNIQYF; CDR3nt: TGTGCCAGCAGGAGACAGGGCGCCAAAAACATTCAGTACTTC
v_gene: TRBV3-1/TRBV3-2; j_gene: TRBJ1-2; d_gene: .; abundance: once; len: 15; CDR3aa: CASSLHPRGDYGYTF; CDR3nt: TGTGCCAGCAGCCTCCACCCTCGGGGGGATTATGGCTACACCTTC
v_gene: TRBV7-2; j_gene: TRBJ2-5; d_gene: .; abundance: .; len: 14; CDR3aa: CASSLDPGVGTQYF; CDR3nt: TGTGCCAGCAGCTTAGATCCAGGGGTGGGGACCCAGTACTTC
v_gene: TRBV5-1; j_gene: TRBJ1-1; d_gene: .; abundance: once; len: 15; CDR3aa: CASSPGGGDRLWAFF; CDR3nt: TGCGCCAGCAGCCCTGGGGGAGGGGACCGTTTGTGGGCTTTCTTT
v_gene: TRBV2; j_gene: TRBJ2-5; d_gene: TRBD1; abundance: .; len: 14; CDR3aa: CASSPGTGVETQYF; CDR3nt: TGTGCCAGCAGTCCCGGGACAGGTGTGGAGACCCAGTACTTC
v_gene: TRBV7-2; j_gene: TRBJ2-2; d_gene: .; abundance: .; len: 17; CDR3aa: CASSPFPTSRGTGELFF; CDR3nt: TGTGCCAGCAGCCCCTTCCCTACCAGTAGGGGGACCGGGGAGCTGTTTTTT
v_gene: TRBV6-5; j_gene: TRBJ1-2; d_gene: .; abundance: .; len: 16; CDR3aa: CASSYERRAGNYGYTF; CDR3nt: TGTGCCAGCAGTTACGAACGACGGGCAGGGAACTATGGCTACACCTTC
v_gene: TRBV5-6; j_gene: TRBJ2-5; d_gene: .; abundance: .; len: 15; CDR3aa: CASSFTGSYQETQYF; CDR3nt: TGTGCCAGCAGCTTCACCGGGAGCTACCAAGAGACCCAGTACTTC
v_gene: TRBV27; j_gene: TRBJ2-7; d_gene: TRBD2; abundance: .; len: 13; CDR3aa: CASRTGGSYEQYF; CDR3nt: TGTGCCAGCAGGACGGGGGGATCCTACGAGCAGTACTTC
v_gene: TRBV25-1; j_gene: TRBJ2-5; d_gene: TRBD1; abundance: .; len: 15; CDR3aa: CASSEFRTGLETQYF; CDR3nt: TGTGCCAGCAGTGAATTTAGGACAGGATTAGAGACCCAGTACTTC
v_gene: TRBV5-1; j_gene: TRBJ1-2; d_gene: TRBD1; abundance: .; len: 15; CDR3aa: CASSYNRDRAYGYTF; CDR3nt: TGCGCCAGCAGCTATAATCGGGACAGGGCCTATGGCTACACCTTC
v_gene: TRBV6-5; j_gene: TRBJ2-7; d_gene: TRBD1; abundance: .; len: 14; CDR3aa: CASSYGTGGFEQYF; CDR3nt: TGTGCCAGCAGTTACGGGACAGGGGGTTTCGAGCAGTACTTC
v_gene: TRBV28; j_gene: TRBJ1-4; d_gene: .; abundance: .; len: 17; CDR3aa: CASSFFTGLATNEKLFF; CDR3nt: TGTGCCAGCAGTTTTTTCACAGGCCTTGCAACTAATGAAAAACTGTTTTTT
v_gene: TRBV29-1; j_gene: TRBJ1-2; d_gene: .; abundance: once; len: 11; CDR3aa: CSVLLDYGYTF; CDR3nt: TGCAGCGTCCTACTAGACTATGGCTACACCTTC
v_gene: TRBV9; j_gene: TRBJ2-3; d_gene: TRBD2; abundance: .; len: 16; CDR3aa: CASSVGGRRGTDTQYF; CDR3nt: TGTGCCAGCAGCGTAGGCGGGAGAAGAGGCACAGATACGCAGTATTTT
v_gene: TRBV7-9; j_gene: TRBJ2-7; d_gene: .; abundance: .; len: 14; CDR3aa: CASSLVAEAYEQYF; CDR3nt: TGTGCCAGCAGCTTAGTGGCGGAAGCCTACGAGCAGTACTTC
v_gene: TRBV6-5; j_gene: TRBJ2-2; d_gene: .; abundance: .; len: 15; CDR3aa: CASSLASLISGELFF; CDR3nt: TGTGCCAGCAGTTTGGCCTCCCTGATATCCGGGGAGCTGTTTTTT
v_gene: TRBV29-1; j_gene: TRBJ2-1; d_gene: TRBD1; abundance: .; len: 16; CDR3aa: CSVEATGASSYNEQFF; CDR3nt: TGCAGCGTTGAAGCCACAGGGGCTAGCTCCTACAATGAGCAGTTCTTC
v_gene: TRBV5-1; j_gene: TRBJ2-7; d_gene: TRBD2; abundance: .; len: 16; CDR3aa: CASSLSGGSVTHEQYF; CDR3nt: TGCGCCAGCAGCTTGAGTGGCGGGAGTGTCACCCACGAGCAGTACTTC
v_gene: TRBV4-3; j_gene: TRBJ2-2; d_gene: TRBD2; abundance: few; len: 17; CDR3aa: CASSPTSGGPNTGELFF; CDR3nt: TGCGCCAGCAGCCCTACTAGCGGGGGGCCGAACACCGGGGAGCTGTTTTTT
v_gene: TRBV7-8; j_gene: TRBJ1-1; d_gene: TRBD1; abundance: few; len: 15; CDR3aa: CASSLEGNRGTEAFF; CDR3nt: TGTGCCAGCAGCTTAGAAGGAAACAGGGGCACTGAAGCTTTCTTT
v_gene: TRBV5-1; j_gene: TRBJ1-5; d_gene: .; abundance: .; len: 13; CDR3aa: CASSLDTNQPQHF; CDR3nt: TGCGCCAGCAGCTTGGACACCAATCAGCCCCAGCATTTT
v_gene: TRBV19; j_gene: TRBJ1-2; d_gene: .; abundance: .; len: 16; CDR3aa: CASRGPATWANYGYTF; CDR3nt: TGTGCCAGTAGGGGGCCGGCTACATGGGCTAACTATGGCTACACCTTC
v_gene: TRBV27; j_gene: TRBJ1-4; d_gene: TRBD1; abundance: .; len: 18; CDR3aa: CASSSPMKDRASGEKLFF; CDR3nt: TGTGCCAGCAGTTCACCAATGAAAGACAGGGCTTCTGGTGAAAAACTGTTTTTT
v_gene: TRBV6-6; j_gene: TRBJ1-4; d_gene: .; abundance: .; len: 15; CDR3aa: CASSYSRSANEKLFF; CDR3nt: TGTGCCAGCAGTTACTCCAGGTCGGCTAATGAAAAACTGTTTTTT
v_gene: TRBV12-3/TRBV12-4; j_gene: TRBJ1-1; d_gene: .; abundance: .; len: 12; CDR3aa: CASSLVGRLVFF; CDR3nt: TGTGCCAGCAGTTTAGTGGGGAGATTGGTGTTCTTT
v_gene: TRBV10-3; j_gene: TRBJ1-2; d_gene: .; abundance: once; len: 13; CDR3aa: CAISGGPNYGYTF; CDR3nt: TGTGCCATCAGCGGAGGCCCGAACTATGGCTACACCTTC
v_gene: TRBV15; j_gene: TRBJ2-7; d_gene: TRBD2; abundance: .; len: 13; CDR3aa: CATGTSASSEQYF; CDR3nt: TGTGCCACTGGCACTAGCGCCTCAAGCGAGCAGTACTTC
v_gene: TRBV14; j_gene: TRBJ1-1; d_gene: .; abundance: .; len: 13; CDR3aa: CASSQDPTTEAFF; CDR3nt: TGTGCCAGCAGCCAAGATCCCACTACTGAAGCTTTCTTT
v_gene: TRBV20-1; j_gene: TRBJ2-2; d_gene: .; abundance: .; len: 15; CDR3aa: CSASRAGGGTGELFF; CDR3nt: TGCAGTGCTAGTCGGGCAGGGGGAGGCACCGGGGAGCTGTTTTTT
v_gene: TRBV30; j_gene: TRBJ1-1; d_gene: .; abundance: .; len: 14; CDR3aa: CAWRKGQWNTEAFF; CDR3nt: TGTGCCTGGAGAAAGGGGCAGTGGAACACTGAAGCTTTCTTT
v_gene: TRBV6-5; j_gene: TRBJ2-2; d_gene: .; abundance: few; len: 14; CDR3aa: CAIAGQTNTGELFF; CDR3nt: TGTGCCATCGCGGGGCAGACTAACACCGGGGAGCTGTTTTTT
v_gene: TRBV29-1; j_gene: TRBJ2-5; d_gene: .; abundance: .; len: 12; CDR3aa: CSVTGRGETQYF; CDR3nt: TGCAGCGTTACGGGACGGGGGGAGACCCAGTACTTC
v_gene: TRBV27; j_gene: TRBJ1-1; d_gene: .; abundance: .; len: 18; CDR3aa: CASSLEPSTDRSGTEAFF; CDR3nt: TGTGCCAGCAGTCTTGAACCTTCGACGGACCGAAGCGGGACTGAAGCTTTCTTT
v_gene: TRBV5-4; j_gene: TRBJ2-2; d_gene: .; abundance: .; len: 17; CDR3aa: CASSLEVSRTNTGELFF; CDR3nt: TGTGCCAGCAGCTTGGAAGTATCCAGAACGAACACCGGGGAGCTGTTTTTT
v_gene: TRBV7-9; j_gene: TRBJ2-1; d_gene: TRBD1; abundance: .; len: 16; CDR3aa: CASSLGGGTGDNEQFF; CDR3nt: TGTGCCAGCAGCTTAGGCGGAGGGACAGGCGACAATGAGCAGTTCTTC
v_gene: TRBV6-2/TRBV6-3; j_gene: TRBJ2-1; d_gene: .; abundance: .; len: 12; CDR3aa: CASSPFRNEQFF; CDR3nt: TGTGCCAGCAGCCCATTCCGCAATGAGCAGTTCTTC
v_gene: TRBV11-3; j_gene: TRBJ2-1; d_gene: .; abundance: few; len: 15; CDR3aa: CASSLTVSSYNEQFF; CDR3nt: TGTGCCAGCAGCTTAACCGTTAGCTCCTACAATGAGCAGTTCTTC
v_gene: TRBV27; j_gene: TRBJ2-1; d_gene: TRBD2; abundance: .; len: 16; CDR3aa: CASSSRWSGTSNEQFF; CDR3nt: TGTGCCAGCAGTTCGAGGTGGAGCGGGACTTCCAATGAGCAGTTCTTC
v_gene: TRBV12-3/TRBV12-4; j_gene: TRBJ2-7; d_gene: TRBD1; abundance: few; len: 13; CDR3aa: CASSLAGTAGQYF; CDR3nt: TGTGCCAGCAGTTTGGCCGGGACAGCTGGGCAGTACTTC
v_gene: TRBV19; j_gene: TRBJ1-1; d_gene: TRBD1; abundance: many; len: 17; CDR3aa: CASPPQGAGGQNTEAFF; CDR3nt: TGTGCCAGTCCACCCCAGGGGGCAGGGGGGCAGAACACTGAAGCTTTCTTT
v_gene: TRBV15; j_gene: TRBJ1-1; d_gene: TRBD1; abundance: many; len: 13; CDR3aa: CATSRDLQGNSLF; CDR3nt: TGTGCCACCAGCAGAGATCTACAGGGGAATTCTCTCTTT
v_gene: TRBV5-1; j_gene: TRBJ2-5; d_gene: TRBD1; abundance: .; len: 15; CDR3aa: CASSSGTGGGKTQYF; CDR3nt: TGCGCCAGCAGCTCCGGGACAGGGGGCGGGAAGACCCAGTACTTC
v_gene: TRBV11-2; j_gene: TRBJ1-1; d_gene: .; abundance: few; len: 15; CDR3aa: CASKVRNRADTEAFF; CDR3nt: TGTGCCAGCAAGGTCCGAAACAGGGCTGACACTGAAGCTTTCTTT
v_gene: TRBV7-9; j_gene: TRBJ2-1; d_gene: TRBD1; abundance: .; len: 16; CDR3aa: CASSPPPGQGPSEQFF; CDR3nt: TGTGCCAGCAGCCCACCCCCAGGACAGGGCCCTAGTGAGCAGTTCTTC
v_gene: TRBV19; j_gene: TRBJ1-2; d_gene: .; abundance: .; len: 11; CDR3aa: CASSITSGYTF; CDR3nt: TGTGCCAGTAGTATAACTTCTGGCTACACCTTC
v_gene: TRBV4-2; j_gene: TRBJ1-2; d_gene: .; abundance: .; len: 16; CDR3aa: CASSQDLGSGEYGYTF; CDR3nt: TGTGCCAGCAGCCAAGATCTGGGCTCTGGCGAATATGGCTACACCTTC
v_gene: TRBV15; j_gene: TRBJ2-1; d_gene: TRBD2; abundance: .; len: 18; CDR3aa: CATSSSRLLAGGNNEQFF; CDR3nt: TGTGCCACCAGCTCCAGCCGCCTCCTAGCGGGGGGGAACAATGAGCAGTTCTTC
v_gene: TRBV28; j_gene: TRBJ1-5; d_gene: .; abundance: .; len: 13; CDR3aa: CASTPPGEQPQHF; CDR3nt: TGTGCCAGCACCCCCCCGGGGGAGCAGCCCCAGCATTTT
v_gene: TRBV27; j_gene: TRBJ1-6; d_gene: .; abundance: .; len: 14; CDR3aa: CASSLDTGNSPLHF; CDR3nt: TGTGCCAGCAGTCTAGACACAGGGAACTCACCCCTCCACTTT
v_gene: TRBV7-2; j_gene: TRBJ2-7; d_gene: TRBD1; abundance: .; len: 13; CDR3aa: CASNQGAFDEQYF; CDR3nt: TGTGCCAGCAACCAGGGGGCATTTGACGAGCAGTACTTC
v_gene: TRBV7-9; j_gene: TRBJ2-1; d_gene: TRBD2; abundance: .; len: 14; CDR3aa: CASSISGSSYEQFF; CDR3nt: TGTGCCAGCAGCATTAGCGGGAGCTCCTATGAGCAGTTCTTC